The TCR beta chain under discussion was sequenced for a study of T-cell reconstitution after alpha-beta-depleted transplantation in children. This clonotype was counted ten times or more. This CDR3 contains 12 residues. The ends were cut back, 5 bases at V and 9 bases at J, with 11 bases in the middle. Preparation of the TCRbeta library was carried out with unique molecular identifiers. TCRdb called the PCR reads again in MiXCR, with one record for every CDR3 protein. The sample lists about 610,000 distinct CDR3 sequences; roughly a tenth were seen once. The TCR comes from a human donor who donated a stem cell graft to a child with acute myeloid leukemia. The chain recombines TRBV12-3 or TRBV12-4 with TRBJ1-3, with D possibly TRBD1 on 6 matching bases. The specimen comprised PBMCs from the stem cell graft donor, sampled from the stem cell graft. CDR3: CASSRQASTIYF. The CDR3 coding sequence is TGTGCCAGCAGTAGACAGGCAAGCACCATATATTTT.